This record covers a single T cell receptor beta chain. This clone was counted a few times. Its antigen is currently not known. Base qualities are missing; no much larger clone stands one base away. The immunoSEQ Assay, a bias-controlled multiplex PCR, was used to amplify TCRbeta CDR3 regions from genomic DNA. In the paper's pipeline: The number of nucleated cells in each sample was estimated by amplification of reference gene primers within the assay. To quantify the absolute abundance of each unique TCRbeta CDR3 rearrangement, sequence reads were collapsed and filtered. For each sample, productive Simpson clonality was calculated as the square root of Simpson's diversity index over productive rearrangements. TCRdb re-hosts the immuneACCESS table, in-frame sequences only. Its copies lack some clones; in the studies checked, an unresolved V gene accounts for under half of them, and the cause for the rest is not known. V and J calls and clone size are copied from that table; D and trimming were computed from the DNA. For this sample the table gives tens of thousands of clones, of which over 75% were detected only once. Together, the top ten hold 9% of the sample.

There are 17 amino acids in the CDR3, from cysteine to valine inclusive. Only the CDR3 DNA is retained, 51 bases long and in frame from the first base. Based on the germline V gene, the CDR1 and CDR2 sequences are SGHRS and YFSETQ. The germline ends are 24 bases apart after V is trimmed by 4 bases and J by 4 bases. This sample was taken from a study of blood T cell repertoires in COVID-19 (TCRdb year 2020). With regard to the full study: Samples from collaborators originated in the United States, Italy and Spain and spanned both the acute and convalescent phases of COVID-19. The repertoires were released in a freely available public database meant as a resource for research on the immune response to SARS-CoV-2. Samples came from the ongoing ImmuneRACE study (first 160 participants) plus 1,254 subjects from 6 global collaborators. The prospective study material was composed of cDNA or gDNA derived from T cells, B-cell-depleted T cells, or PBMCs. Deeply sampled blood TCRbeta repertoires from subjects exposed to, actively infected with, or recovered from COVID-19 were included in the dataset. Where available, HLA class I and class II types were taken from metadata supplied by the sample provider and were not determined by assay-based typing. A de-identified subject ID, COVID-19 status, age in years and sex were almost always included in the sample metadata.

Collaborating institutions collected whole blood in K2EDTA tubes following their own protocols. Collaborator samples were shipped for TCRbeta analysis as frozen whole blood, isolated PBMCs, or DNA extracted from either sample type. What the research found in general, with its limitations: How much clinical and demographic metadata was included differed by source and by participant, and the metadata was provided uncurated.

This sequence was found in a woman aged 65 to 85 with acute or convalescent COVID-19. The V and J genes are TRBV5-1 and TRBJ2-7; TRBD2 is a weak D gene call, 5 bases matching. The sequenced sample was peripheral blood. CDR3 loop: CASSHWTAAGDVYEQYV. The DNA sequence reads TGCGCCAGCAGCCACTGGACTGCCGCTGGGGATGTTTACGAGCAGTACGTC.